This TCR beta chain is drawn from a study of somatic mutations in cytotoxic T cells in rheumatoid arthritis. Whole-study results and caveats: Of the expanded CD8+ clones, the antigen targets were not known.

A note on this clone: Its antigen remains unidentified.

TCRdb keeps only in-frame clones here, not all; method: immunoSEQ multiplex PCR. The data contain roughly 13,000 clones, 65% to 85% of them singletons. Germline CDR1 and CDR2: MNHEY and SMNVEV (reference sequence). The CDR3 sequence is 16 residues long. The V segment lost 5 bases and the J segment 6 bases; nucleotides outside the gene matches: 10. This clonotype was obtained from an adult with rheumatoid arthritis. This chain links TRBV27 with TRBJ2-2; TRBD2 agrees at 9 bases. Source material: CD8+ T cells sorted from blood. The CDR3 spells CASSTGLAPVAGELFF. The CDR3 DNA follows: TGTGCCAGCAGTACGGGACTAGCTCCTGTCGCCGGGGAGCTGTTTTTT.